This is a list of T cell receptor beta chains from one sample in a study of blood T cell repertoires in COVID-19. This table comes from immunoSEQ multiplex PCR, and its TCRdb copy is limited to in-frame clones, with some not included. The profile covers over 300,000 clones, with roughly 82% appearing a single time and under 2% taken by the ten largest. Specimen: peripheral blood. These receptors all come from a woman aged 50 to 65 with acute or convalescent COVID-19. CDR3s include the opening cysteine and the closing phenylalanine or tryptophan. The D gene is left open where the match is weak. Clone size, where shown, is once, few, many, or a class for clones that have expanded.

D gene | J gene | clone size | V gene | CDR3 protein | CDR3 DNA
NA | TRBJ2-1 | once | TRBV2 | CASTERGTEQFF | TGTGCCAGTACGGAACGGGGGACTGAGCAGTTCTTC
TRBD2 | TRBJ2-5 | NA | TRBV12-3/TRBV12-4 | CASSPGLAGTQYF | TGTGCCAGCAGTCCGGGACTAGCGGGGACCCAGTACTTC
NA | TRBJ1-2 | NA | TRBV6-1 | CASSDTGRDYGYTF | TGTGCCAGCAGTGACACAGGGAGGGACTATGGCTACACCTTC
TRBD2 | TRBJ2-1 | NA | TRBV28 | CASRLSTSLGVEQFF | TGTGCCAGCAGGTTGTCGACTAGCTTAGGGGTAGAGCAGTTCTTC
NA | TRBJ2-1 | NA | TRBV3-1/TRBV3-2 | CASSLSGYEQFF | TGTGCCAGCAGCCTCAGCGGGTATGAGCAGTTCTTC
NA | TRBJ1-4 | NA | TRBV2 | CASSVGSSKLFF | TGTGCCAGCAGTGTCGGGAGTTCAAAACTGTTTTTT
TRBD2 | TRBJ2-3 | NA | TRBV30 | CAWSVFGSGEGDTQYF | TGTGCCTGGAGTGTATTCGGAAGCGGGGAGGGAGATACGCAGTATTTT
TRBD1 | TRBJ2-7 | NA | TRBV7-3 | CASSFGQGRTYEQYF | TGTGCCAGCAGCTTTGGACAGGGGAGGACCTACGAGCAGTACTTC
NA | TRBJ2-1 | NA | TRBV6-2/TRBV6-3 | CASSRGGGQSSYNEQFF | TGTGCCAGCAGCCGCGGGGGTGGACAGAGCTCCTACAATGAGCAGTTCTTC
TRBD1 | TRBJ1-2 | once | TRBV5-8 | CASSLAPTRTGGGYGYTF | TGTGCCAGCAGCTTGGCGCCGACCCGGACAGGGGGCGGCTATGGCTACACCTTC
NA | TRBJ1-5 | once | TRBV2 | CASSLDGGGQPQHF | TGTGCCAGCAGTCTGGACGGAGGCGGTCAGCCCCAGCATTTT
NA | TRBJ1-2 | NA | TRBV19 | CASSSIATRSGYTF | TGTGCCAGTAGTTCAATCGCCACCAGGTCTGGCTACACCTTC